The clone carrying this TCR beta chain was seen more than once but under ten times. One Seattle source followed patients from active infection through their disease course. Per the study methods: Amplification with reference gene primers provided the estimates of nucleated cell counts. TCRdb's copy holds only in-frame clones and misses some; the assay was immunoSEQ multiplex PCR. V, J and clone size derive from that table, while D and trimming were established from the DNA sequence. The sample has tens of thousands of clones, 83% seen once; the top ten hold about 6.9%. The sample originates from a study of blood T cell repertoires in COVID-19. This CDR3 spans 13 amino acids. Deletions cut 1 base from V and 5 bases from J, with 8 bases between. Germline values: CDR1 SGHTA, CDR2 FQGTGA.

Sequenced material: peripheral blood. This chain joins TRBV7-3 and TRBJ1-1; D gene ambiguous. This clonotype was obtained from a man between 25 and 39 years old with COVID-19, enrolled during active disease. CDR3 sequence: CASSLSPQTEAFF. The CDR3 DNA reads as TGTGCCAGCAGCTTAAGCCCACAGACTGAAGCTTTCTTT.